The subject of this entry is one TCR beta chain. The antigen is not known. This sample is drawn from a study of OX40 agonist ivuxolimab in advanced cancers. Across the study: People who had prior anti-PD-1, anti-PD-L1 or anti-CTLA-4 therapy could take part, and 35% to 50% had some. General study findings and limits: Dose levels from 0.1 to 3.0 mg/kg saw CD4+ and CD8+ blood T cells expand clonally by week 6.

Clones were read by immunoSEQ multiplex PCR, and TCRdb kept only the in-frame ones, dropping some. Of 50,000 to 85,000 clones listed, roughly four fifths were seen once; the top ten hold approximately 2.3%. Losses at the gene ends were 5 bases for V and 5 bases for J; bases not matched to a gene: 5. Per germline, CDR1 SGHTA and CDR2 FQGTGA. This CDR3 is 15 amino acids long. The TCR was taken from an adult with an advanced solid tumor such as melanoma, head and neck, liver or kidney cancer. V and J are TRBV7-3 and TRBJ2-5, with 13 bases fitting TRBD2. The source material was CD4+ or CD8+ T cells sorted from blood, sampled in a trial of the OX40 agonist ivuxolimab. CDR3 region: CASSLGLAGIETQYF. In nucleotides, the CDR3 is TGTGCCAGCAGCCTGGGACTAGCGGGAATCGAGACCCAGTACTTC.